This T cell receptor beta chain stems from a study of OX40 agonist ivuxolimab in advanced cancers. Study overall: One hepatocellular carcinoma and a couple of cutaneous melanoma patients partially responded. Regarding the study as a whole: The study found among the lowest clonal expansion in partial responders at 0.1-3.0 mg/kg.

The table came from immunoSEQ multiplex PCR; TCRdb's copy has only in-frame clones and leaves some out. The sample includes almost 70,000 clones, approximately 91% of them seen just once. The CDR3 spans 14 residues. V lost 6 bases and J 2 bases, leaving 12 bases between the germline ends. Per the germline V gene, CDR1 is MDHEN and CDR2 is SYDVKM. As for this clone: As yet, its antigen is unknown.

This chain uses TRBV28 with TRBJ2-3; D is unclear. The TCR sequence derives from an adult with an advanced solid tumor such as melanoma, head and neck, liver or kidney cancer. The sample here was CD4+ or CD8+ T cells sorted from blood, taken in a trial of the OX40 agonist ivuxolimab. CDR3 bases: TGTGCCAGCAGCCACTCACGGAACACAGATACGCAGTATTTT. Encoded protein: CASSHSRNTDTQYF.